Presented here are 17 T cell receptor beta chains from one specimen sequenced in a study of tumor-infiltrating lymphocytes in primary liver carcinoma. Joint extraction of RNA and DNA used roughly 18-34 mg of bulk tissue that was unsorted. Starting from roughly 540 ng of total RNA, TCR beta cDNA was produced with a primer in the constant region. Sequencing libraries for TCR beta derived from three nested multiplex PCR rounds that used slightly modified ARM-PCR. TRBV1-TRBV30 forward and Cbeta reverse primers drove the first two roughly 10-cycle rounds. TCRdb independently ran MiXCR on the multiplex PCR reads; one entry per CDR3 protein. The table lists approximately 76,000 distinct CDR3 sequences, about two thirds of them singletons. Sequenced input: liver tumor tissue from sampling region 4. Documented subset: tumor region T4, right-lateral pole. The receptors shown here come from a woman in her fifties or sixties with primary liver carcinoma and hepatitis B virus infection.

About this clonotype: A much larger clone lies a single base off, so this may be a read error. The chain couples TRBV21-1 to TRBJ2-3. TRBV21-1 is termed a pseudogene. The CDR3 consists of 14 residues. Here the CDR3 DNA reads TGTGCCAGCAGCCGCCGAGACGACACATATACGCAGTATTTT. This gives the protein CASSRRDDTYTQYF.

Comments on this clonotype: The junction departs from the called germline gene at one end, perhaps through a read error. This chain uses TRBV11-1 with TRBJ2-2, with 8 bases lining up with TRBD2. Germline V gives CDR1 SGHAT, CDR2 FQDESV (reference sequence). This CDR3 is 20 amino acids long. As DNA, the CDR3 is TGTGCCAGCAGGCCAACCCCCGGGACTAGTGGCAGTACGAACACCGGGGAGCCGTTTTTT. Protein sequence: CASRPTPGTSGSTNTGEPFF.

This clonotype occurred many times. The rearrangement uses TRBV12-3 or TRBV12-4 and TRBJ2-1; weak D call: TRBD2 (5 bases). Trimming stripped 3 bases from V and 6 bases from J, with 9 bases between. The CDR3 length is 13 residues. The CDR3 sequence: CASSLDRGNEQFF. The DNA of the CDR3 is TGTGCCAGCAGTTTGGATCGGGGCAATGAGCAGTTCTTC.

On this clonotype: A clone one base away is much larger, so this may be a read error. The rearrangement links TRBV28 to TRBJ2-7; TRBD2 is a possible D gene (6 bases). Trimming took 5 bases from V and 0 from J, leaving 14 bases between them. The CDR3 length is 15 residues. Germline lookup yields CDR1 MDHEN and CDR2 SYDVKM. The DNA for the CDR3 is TGTGCCAGCAGTAGTCGGACTACAAACTCCTACGAGCAGTACTTC. Translating it yields CASSSRTTNSYEQYF.

Worth noting for this clonotype: The CDR3 carries no conserved terminal phenylalanine or tryptophan, so it likely arises from a read error. The chain recombines TRBV6-6 with TRBJ2-7; D gene ambiguous. Germline V gene data show CDR1 as MNHNY and CDR2 as SVGAGI (reference sequence). This CDR3 spans 13 amino acids. CDR3 sequence reads: CTSSYSPIEEQYY. CDR3 in DNA: TGTACCAGCAGTTACTCCCCCATAGAGGAGCAGTACTAC.

As to this clonotype: Likely a read error: the CDR3 ends without its conserved phenylalanine or tryptophan. The chain uses TRBV11-2 and TRBJ2-7; D may match TRBD1 or TRBD2 (5 bases each). The V gene's germline CDR1 is SGHAT and CDR2 FQNNGV. The CDR3 length is 16 residues. CDR3 DNA sequence: TGCACCAGCAGCTTAGCGTCTGGGGCAGGAGGCTACGAGCAGTACCTC. It specifies CTSSLASGAGGYEQYL.

In this sample, this clonotype turned up a few times. The chain recombines TRBV5-1 with TRBJ1-2; D gene uncertain. Germline V CDR1 and CDR2: SGHRS, YFSETQ. Trimming removed 0 bases at V and 4 bases at J, with 10 bases between. The CDR3 totals 14 residues. In DNA, the CDR3 is TGCGCCAGCAGCTTGGTAGTGGCATCCTATGGCTACACCTTC. Translation: CASSLVVASYGYTF.

About this clonotype itself: The junction differs from germline at one of its ends, possibly a read error. The genes are TRBV12-5 and TRBJ2-5; maybe TRBD1 (5 bases). Germline CDR1 LGHNT, CDR2 FRNRAP. The CDR3 covers 14 residues. CDR3 coding DNA: TGTGCTAGTGGTTTAGATCTAGGGGAAGAGACCCAGCACTTC. Translated, it gives CASGLDLGEETQHF. The full variable domain, with the rest looked up from reference TRBV12-5 and TRBJ2-5, is DARVTQTPRHKVTEMGQEVTMRCQPILGHNTVFWYRQTMMQGLELLAYFRNRAPLDDSGMPKDRFSAEMPDATLATLKIQPSEPRDSAVYFCASGLDLGEETQHFGPGTRLLVL.

The chain has TRBV5-4 and TRBJ2-1; tentative D call: TRBD1 (6 bases). Per germline, CDR1 SGHNT and CDR2 YYREEE (reference sequence). The CDR3 covers 16 residues. V lost 9 bases and J lost 5, with 24 bases in between. The CDR3 nucleotides are TGTGCCAACACCCGAGGGGGACCTCTTCCAAACAATGAGCAGTTCTTC. Protein: CANTRGGPLPNNEQFF.

This clonotype was detected only once. The chain links TRBV6-2 or TRBV6-3 to TRBJ2-1; 11 bases agree with TRBD2. The CDR3 contains 15 residues. The V gene's germline CDR1 is MNHEY and CDR2 SVGEGT. V lost 7 bases, J lost 8 bases, and 10 bases stayed unmatched. CDR3 nucleotide sequence: TGTGCCAGCATCAAAGCTAGCGGGAGGTCGTATGAGCAGTTCTTC. Protein product: CASIKASGRSYEQFF.

This clonotype was observed once. The V and J genes are TRBV20-1 and TRBJ2-1; 7 nucleotides align to TRBD2. Germline V CDR1 and CDR2: DFQATT, SNEGSKA (reference sequence). The CDR3 is 12 amino acids. The junction had 6 bases not matched to a gene; V was cut back by 0 bases and J by 13 bases. The CDR3 DNA follows: TGCAGTGCTAGAGATTCAGCGGGAAGACAGTTCTTC. Translation: CSARDSAGRQFF.

This clonotype was detected ten times or more. At one end the junction does not follow the germline gene, possibly because of a read error. The chain uses TRBV11-2 and TRBJ2-2, with a possible D match to TRBD2 (5 bases). Germline V lookup: CDR1 SGHAT, CDR2 FQNNGV. CDR3 length equals 12 residues. Here the CDR3 reads CASTDVAGELLF. Here the CDR3 DNA reads TGTGCCAGCACCGACGTAGCCGGGGAGCTGCTTTTT.

As for this clonotype: Mismatch with germline at one junction end may stem from a read error. The chain recombines TRBV6-5 with TRBJ2-2; D could derive from TRBD1 or TRBD2 (5 bases each). The CDR3 consists of 13 residues. Germline CDR1 MNHEY, CDR2 SVGAGI. CDR3 protein: CDSSRDGTGELFF. In DNA, the CDR3 is TGTGACAGCTCAAGGGACGGCACCGGGGAGCTGTTCTTT.

Comments on this clonotype: A much larger clone is a single base away; this may be a read error. The V and J genes are TRBV30 and TRBJ1-1; possibly TRBD1 for D (6 bases). This CDR3 region has 15 residues. CDR1 and CDR2 (germline): GTSNPN, SVGIG (reference sequence). The V gene lost 2 bases and the J gene lost 4 bases, with 17 bases spanning the gap. DNA for the CDR3: TGTGCCTGGAGTTCACCCACAGGGTTGAGCACTGAAGCTTTCTTT. Translating gives CAWSSPTGLSTEAFF.

This clonotype was counted many times. J is TRBJ1-2 and V is TRBV6-2 or TRBV6-3; 7 positions agree with TRBD1. Trimming at V came to 6 bases and at J to 6 bases, leaving 7 bases not matched to a gene. This CDR3 spans 13 amino acids. Germline values: CDR1 MNHEY, CDR2 SVGEGT. CDR3 sequence (DNA): TGTGCCAGCAGCCAACGACAGGGAGATGGCTACACCTTC. Its translation: CASSQRQGDGYTF.

This clonotype was counted ten times or more. The rearrangement uses TRBV5-1 and TRBJ2-1, with 7 bases aligning to TRBD2. Germline trimming cut 6 bases from V and 3 bases from J; bases unmatched to any gene: 6. This CDR3 region has 14 residues. Per germline, CDR1 SGHRS and CDR2 YFSETQ. CDR3 loop: CASTSGEYYNEQFF. The CDR3 coding sequence is TGCGCCAGCACAAGCGGGGAATACTACAATGAGCAGTTCTTC.

This clonotype was seen repeatedly, ten times or more. The chain recombines TRBV28 with TRBJ1-5; no reliable D call. The ends were cut back, 2 bases at V and 5 bases at J, with 10 bases in the middle. The germline CDR1 and CDR2 sequences are MDHEN and SYDVKM. CDR3 size: 14 residues. CDR3 residues: CASSLRGKDQPQHF. In nucleotides, the CDR3 is TGTGCCAGCAGTTTACGTGGGAAAGATCAGCCCCAGCATTTT.